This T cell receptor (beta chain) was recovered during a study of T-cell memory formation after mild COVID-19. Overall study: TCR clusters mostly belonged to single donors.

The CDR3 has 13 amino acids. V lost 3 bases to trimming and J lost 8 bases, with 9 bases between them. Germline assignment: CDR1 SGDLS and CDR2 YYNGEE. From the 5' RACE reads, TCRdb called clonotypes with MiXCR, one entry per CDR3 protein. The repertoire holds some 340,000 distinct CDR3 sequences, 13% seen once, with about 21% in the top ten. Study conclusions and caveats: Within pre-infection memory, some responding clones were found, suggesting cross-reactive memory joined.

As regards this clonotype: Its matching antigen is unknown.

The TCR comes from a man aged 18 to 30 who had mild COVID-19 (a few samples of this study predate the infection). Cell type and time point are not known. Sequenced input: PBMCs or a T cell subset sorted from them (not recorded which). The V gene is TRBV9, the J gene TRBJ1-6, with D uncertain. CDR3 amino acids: CASSEAWDSPLHF. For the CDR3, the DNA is TGTGCCAGCAGCGAGGCATGGGATTCACCCCTCCACTTT.